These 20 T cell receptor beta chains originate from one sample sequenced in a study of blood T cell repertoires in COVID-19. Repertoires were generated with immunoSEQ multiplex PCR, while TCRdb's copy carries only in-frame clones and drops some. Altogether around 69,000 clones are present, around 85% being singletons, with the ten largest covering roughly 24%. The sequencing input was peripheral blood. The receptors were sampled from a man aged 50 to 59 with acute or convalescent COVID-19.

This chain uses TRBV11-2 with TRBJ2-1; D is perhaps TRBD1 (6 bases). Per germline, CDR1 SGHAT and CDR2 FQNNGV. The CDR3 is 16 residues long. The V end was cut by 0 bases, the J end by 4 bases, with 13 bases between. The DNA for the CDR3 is TGTGCCAGCAGCTTAGATTGGGCAGGGGTATACAATGAGCAGTTCTTC. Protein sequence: CASSLDWAGVYNEQFF.

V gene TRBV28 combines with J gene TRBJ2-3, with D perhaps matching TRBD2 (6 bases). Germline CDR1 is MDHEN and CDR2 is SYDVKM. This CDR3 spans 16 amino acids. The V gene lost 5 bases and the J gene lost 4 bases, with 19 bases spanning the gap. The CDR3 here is CASSQSVVGGADTQYF. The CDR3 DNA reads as TGTGCCAGCAGTCAGAGCGTCGTGGGAGGCGCAGATACGCAGTATTTT.

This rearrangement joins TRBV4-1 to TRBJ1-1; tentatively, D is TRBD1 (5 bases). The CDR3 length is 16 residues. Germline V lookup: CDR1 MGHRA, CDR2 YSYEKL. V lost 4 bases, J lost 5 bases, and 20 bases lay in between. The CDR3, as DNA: TGCGCCAGCAGCCTAAGTTTTGGGTCCCAGGGAACTGAAGCTTTCTTT. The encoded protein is CASSLSFGSQGTEAFF.

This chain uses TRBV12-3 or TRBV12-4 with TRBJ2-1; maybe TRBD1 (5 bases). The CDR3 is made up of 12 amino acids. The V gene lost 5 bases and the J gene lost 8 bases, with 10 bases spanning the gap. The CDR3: CASSIRAYEQFF. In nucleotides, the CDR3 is TGTGCCAGCAGTATCAGGGCTTATGAGCAGTTCTTC.

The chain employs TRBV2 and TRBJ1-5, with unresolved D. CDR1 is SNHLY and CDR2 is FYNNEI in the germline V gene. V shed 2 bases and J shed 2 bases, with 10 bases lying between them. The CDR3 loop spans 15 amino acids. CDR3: CASSEFGQGNQPQHF. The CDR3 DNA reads TGTGCCAGCAGTGAATTTGGGCAGGGCAATCAGCCCCAGCATTTT. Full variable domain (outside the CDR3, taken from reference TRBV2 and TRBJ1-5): EPEVTQTPSHQVTQMGQEVILRCVPISNHLYFYWYRQILGQKVEFLVSFYNNEISEKSEIFDDQFSVERPDGSNFTLKIRSTKLEDSAMYFCASSEFGQGNQPQHFGDGTRLSIL.

Written as DNA, the CDR3 is TGTGCCAGCAGCTTGGGGGTTAGGGGGCAAGGTCGAGAGACCCAGTACTTC. Translation gives CASSLGVRGQGRETQYF. V and J are TRBV5-8 and TRBJ2-5; 7 bases are a match to TRBD1. Unmatched junction bases numbered 12, after V lost 0 bases and J lost 4 bases. Germline V lookup: CDR1 SGHTS, CDR2 YDEGEE. CDR3 length: 17 amino acids.

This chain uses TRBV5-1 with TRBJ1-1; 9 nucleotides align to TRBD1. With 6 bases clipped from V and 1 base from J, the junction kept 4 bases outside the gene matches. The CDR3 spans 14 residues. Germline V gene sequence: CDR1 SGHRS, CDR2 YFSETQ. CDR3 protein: CASTGTGTNTEAFF. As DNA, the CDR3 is TGCGCCAGCACCGGGACAGGGACGAACACTGAAGCTTTCTTT.

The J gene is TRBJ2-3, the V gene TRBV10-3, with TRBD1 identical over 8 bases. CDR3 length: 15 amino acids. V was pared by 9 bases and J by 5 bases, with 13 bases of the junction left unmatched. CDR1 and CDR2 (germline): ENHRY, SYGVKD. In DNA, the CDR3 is TGTGCCATTGGGGGACAGGAGGGAATTGGAGATACGCAGTATTTT. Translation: CAIGGQEGIGDTQYF.

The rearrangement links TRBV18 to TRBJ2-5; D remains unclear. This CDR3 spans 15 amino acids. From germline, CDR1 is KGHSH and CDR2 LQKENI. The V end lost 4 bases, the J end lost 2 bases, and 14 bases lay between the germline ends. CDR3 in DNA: TGTGCCAGCTCACGGGCAGCTTTTGAGCAAGAGACCCAGTACTTC. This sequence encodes CASSRAAFEQETQYF.

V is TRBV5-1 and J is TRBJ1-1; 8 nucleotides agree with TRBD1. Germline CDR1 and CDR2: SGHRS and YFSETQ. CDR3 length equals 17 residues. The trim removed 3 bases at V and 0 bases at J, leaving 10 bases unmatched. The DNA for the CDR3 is TGCGCCAGCAGCTCCGCCGGGACAGGTAGTATGAACACTGAAGCTTTCTTT. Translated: CASSSAGTGSMNTEAFF.

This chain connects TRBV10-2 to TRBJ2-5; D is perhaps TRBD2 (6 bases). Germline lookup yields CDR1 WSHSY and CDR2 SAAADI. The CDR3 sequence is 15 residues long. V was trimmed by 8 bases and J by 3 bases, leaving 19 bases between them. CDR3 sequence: CASRRAGPPEETQYF. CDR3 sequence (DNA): TGCGCCAGCCGCCGGGCGGGACCCCCGGAAGAGACCCAGTACTTC.

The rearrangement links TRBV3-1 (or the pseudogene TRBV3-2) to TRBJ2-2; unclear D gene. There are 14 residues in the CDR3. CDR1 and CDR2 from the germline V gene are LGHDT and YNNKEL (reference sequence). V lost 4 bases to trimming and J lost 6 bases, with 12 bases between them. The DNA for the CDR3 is TGTGCCAGCAGCCCCGTAAGAGTATCCGGGGAGCTGTTTTTT. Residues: CASSPVRVSGELFF.

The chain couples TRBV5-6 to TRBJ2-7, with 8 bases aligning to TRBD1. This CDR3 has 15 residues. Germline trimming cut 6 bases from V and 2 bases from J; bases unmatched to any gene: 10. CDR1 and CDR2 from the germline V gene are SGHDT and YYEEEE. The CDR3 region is CASTEAGGRTYEQYF. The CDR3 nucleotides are TGTGCCAGCACCGAGGCAGGGGGCCGAACCTACGAGCAGTACTTC.

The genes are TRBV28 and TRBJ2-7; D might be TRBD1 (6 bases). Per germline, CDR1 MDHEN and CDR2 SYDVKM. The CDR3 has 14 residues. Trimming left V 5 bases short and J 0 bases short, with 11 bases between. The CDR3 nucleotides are TGTGCCAGCAGTGACAGGAAGACCTCCTACGAGCAGTACTTC. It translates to CASSDRKTSYEQYF. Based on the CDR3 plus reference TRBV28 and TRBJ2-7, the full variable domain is DVKVTQSSRYLVKRTGEKVFLECVQDMDHENMFWYRQDPGLGLRLIYFSYDVKMKEKGDIPEGYSVSREKKERFSLILESASTNQTSMYLCASSDRKTSYEQYFGPGTRLTVT.

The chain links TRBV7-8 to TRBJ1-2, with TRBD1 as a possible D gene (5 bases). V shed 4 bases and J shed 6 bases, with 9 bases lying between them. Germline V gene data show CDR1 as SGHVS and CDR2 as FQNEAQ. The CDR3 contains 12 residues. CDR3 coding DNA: TGTGCCAGCAGCTCTCTAGGGGATGGCTACACCTTC. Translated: CASSSLGDGYTF.

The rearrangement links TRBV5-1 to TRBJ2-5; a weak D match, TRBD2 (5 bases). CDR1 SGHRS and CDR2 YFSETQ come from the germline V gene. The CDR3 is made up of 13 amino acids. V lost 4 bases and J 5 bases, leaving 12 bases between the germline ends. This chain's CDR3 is CASSALETETQYF. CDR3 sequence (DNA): TGCGCCAGCAGCGCACTAGAAACGGAGACCCAGTACTTC.

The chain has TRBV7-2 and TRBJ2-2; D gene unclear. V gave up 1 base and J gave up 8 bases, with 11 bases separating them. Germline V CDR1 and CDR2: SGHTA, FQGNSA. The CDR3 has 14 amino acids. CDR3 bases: TGTGCCAGCAGCTTAGGTTACTTCGGGGGGGAGCTGTTTTTT. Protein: CASSLGYFGGELFF.

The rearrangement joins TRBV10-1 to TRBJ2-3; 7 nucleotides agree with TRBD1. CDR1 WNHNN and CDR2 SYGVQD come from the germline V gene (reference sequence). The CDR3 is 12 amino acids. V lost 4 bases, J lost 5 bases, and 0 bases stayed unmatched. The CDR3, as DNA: TGCGCCAGCAGTGGGGACAGAGATACGCAGTATTTT. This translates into CASSGDRDTQYF.

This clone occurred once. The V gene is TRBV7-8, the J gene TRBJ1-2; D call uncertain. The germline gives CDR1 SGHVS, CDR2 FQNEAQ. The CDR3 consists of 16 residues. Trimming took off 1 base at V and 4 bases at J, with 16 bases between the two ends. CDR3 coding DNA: TGTGCCAGCAGCTTAGGTACAGTCGACACCCCCTATGGCTACACCTTC. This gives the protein CASSLGTVDTPYGYTF.

CDR3 sequence (DNA): TGTGCCAGCTCACTAGGGGGGAACACTGAAGCTTTCTTT. Encoded protein: CASSLGGNTEAFF. This chain links TRBV18 with TRBJ1-1; D may be TRBD1 (6 bases). The germline V gene encodes CDR1 KGHSH and CDR2 LQKENI. V was shortened by 4 bases and J by 1 base, with 7 bases between the two germline ends. The CDR3 covers 13 residues.